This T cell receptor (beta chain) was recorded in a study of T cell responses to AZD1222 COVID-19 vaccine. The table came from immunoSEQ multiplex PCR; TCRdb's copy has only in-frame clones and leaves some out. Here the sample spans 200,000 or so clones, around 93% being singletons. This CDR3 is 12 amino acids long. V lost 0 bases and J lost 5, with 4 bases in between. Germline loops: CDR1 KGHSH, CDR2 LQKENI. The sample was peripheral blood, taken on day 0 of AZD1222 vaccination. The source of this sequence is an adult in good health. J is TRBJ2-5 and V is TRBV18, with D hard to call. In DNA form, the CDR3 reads TGTGCCAGCTCACCACCAGGTGAGACCCAGTACTTC. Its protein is CASSPPGETQYF.